The subject of this entry is one TCR beta chain. Assay used: immunoSEQ multiplex PCR; TCRdb lists only in-frame clones, some missing. In the table there are approximately 69,000 clones, just over 90% of which are singletons. Germline V lookup: CDR1 MNHEY, CDR2 SVGAGI. With V trimmed by 1 base and J by 2 bases, 3 bases remained unmatched. CDR3 length: 15 residues. No change in lesions over the prior 6 months defined stable disease. The sample originates from a study of resident and recirculating memory T cells in vitiligo. The sequencing input was blood. The TCR originated in a male donor with vitiligo. The V and J genes are TRBV6-5 and TRBJ1-1, with TRBD1 identical over 8 bases. CDR3 nucleotides: TGTGCCAGCAGTTACTTCGGACAGGGCAACACTGAAGCTTTCTTT. Its translation is CASSYFGQGNTEAFF.